The 12 T cell receptor beta chains below come from one sample, sequenced in a study of regulatory T cells in long-lasting Graves disease. Through Arm-PCR of CDR3 regions and iRepertoire HTBI primers, TCR beta libraries were built. TCRdb recomputed calls from the multiplex PCR reads with MiXCR, one row per CDR3 protein. The table shows 350,000 to 500,000 distinct CDR3 sequences, with roughly a fifth occurring only once. Stated time point: persistent/refractory GD, antithyroid drugs over 5 years with positive TRAb. PBMC RNA served as the TCR library source. Material: peripheral blood mononuclear cells (PBMCs), obtained when the disease was refractory, from a patient treated with antithyroid drugs. The receptors here all came from a female donor with Graves disease.

This clonotype was observed a handful of times. The rearrangement joins TRBV10-3 to TRBJ2-7, with D possibly being TRBD2 (6 bases). CDR3 length equals 17 residues. Trimming removed 2 bases at V and 2 bases at J, with 19 bases between. Germline V gene lookup returns CDR1 ENHRY and CDR2 SYGVKD. The CDR3 loop is CAISEGSGAPGPYEQYF. The CDR3 nucleotides are TGTGCCATCAGTGAGGGGTCGGGAGCCCCAGGGCCCTACGAGCAGTACTTC.

The chain links TRBV28 to TRBJ2-4; 16 nucleotides agree with TRBD2. The DNA end lines up better with TRBJ2-1; the J call may be wrong. CDR3 size: 16 residues. Germline loops: CDR1 MDHEN, CDR2 SYDVKM. The CDR3, as DNA: TGTGCCAGCAGTTTAAGGGGGACTAGCGGGAGGGTTGAACAGTTCTTC. Residues: CASSLRGTSGRVEQFF.

This clonotype was counted at least ten times. The rearrangement joins TRBV28 to TRBJ2-7; 15 nucleotides align to TRBD2. The V gene's germline CDR1 is MDHEN and CDR2 SYDVKM. The junction had 10 bases not matched to a gene; V was cut back by 1 base and J by 6 bases. The CDR3 has 18 residues. The CDR3: CASSLLGLAGGPGSEQYF. In DNA form, the CDR3 reads TGTGCCAGCAGTTTATTGGGACTAGCGGGAGGCCCAGGGTCCGAGCAGTACTTC.

Many counts were recorded for this clonotype. The V and J genes are TRBV2 and TRBJ1-5, with 7 positions matching TRBD1. This CDR3 has 13 residues. V lost 8 bases, J lost 7 bases, and 8 bases stayed unmatched. Germline CDR1 SNHLY, CDR2 FYNNEI. As DNA, the CDR3 is TGTGCCAGCCTTCGACAGGGAGGGCAGCCCCAGCATTTT. This sequence encodes CASLRQGGQPQHF.

There are many counts of this clonotype. The V gene is TRBV6-1, the J gene TRBJ2-5, with TRBD1 matching 7 bases. V lost 7 bases and J lost 5; bases outside the gene matches: 10. Germline CDR1 is MNHNS and CDR2 is SASEGT. This CDR3 has 14 residues. The CDR3 here is CASNVQGSGETQYF. The CDR3 DNA sequence: TGTGCCAGCAATGTACAGGGGTCGGGGGAGACCCAGTACTTC.

The table lists this clonotype with many counts. The chain uses TRBV7-6 and TRBJ2-7; D possibly corresponds to TRBD2 (6 bases). V lost 1 base and J lost 6, with 10 bases in between. CDR3 length: 13 amino acids. Germline V gene lookup returns CDR1 SGHVS and CDR2 FNYEAQ. The CDR3 here is CASSLGGGSEQYF. The CDR3 region has the DNA TGTGCCAGCAGCTTAGGCGGAGGGTCCGAGCAGTACTTC.

The V call is TRBV18, the J call TRBJ1-6; D gene unclear. Looked up from germline, CDR1 is KGHSH and CDR2 is LQKENI. Trimming took off 2 bases at V and 11 bases at J, with 10 bases between the two ends. The CDR3 has 13 amino acids. The CDR3 DNA reads as TGTGCCAGCTCACCATCCACAAGCACACCCCTCCACTTT. Translation gives CASSPSTSTPLHF.

This clonotype was picked up many times. The chain links TRBV15 to TRBJ2-4; D might be TRBD1 or TRBD2, each matching 5 bases. The CDR3 sequence is 18 residues long. Trimming pared 1 base from V and 0 bases from J, leaving 16 bases between. Germline V gene data show CDR1 as LNHNV and CDR2 as YYDKDF (reference sequence). The CDR3 here is CATSRGFGTELAKNIQYF. CDR3 sequence (DNA): TGTGCCACCAGCAGAGGATTCGGGACGGAGCTAGCCAAAAACATTCAGTACTTC.

In regard to this clonotype: A much larger clone lies one base from this, so it may be a read error. As DNA, the CDR3 is TGTGTCAGCAGTTACTCGCAAAGGGTAACTAATGAAAAACTGTTTTTT. Translation gives CVSSYSQRVTNEKLFF. This chain connects TRBV6-6 to TRBJ1-4, with D hard to call. The CDR3 is 16 residues long. Germline V gene data show CDR1 as MNHNY and CDR2 as SVGAGI (reference sequence).

This clonotype was seen at least ten times. V is TRBV28 and J is TRBJ2-7, with D hard to call. Germline CDR1 reads MDHEN; CDR2 reads SYDVKM. Trimming pared 4 bases from V and 3 bases from J, leaving 16 bases between. The CDR3 is 15 residues long. CDR3 sequence: CASSSFPKFFYEQYF. The DNA of the CDR3 is TGTGCCAGCAGTTCGTTCCCCAAATTTTTCTACGAGCAGTACTTC.

The table lists this clonotype with many counts. V usage is TRBV28 and J usage is TRBJ2-7; unclear D gene. Trimming cost V 3 bases and J 5 bases, with 5 bases left between them. Per germline, CDR1 MDHEN and CDR2 SYDVKM. The CDR3 has 11 residues. The CDR3, as DNA: TGTGCCAGCAGTTTTCGCCACGAGCAGTACTTC. Residues: CASSFRHEQYF.

The rearrangement joins TRBV5-6 to TRBJ2-7, with 8 bases fitting TRBD2. The CDR3 extends over 15 amino acids. CDR1 is SGHDT, CDR2 YYEEEE, per germline. Trimming at V came to 3 bases and at J to 3 bases, leaving 8 bases not matched to a gene. The DNA for the CDR3 is TGTGCCAGCAGCTCCAAGCGGGAGTCCTTCTACGAGCAGTACTTC. This sequence encodes CASSSKRESFYEQYF.